These 4 T cell receptor beta chains were all obtained from the same sample, sequenced in a study of T cell responses to AZD1222 COVID-19 vaccine (dated by TCRdb to about 2021). This sample's time point label indicates: baseline before first vaccination. Libraries were constructed by the immunoSEQ multiplex PCR assay. Not all clones reach the TCRdb copy of this immuneACCESS table, which keeps in-frame sequences only. Checked studies attribute under half of the gap to unresolved V genes and leave the rest unexplained. This sample comprises some 100,000 clones, more than 70% of them detected only once. The ten largest account for roughly a sixth of the sample. Sequences were derived from peripheral blood, sampled on day 0 of AZD1222 vaccination. These receptors all stem from an adult in good health.

The genes are TRBV6-2 or TRBV6-3 and TRBJ2-5, with 7 bases lining up with TRBD2. V gave up 5 bases and J gave up 5 bases; unmatched junction bases: 8. CDR3 length: 14 amino acids. CDR1 is MNHEY and CDR2 is SVGEGT in the germline V gene. CDR3 sequence (DNA): TGTGCCAGCAGTAGAGGAGCGGGGAGGGAGACCCAGTACTTC. This gives the protein CASSRGAGRETQYF.

This chain joins TRBV19 and TRBJ1-5; maybe TRBD1 (6 bases). V shed 1 base and J shed 7 bases, with 14 bases lying between them. Germline V gives CDR1 LNHDA, CDR2 SQIVND (reference sequence). CDR3 length: 15 amino acids. This chain's CDR3 is CASSIGGHRDQPQHF. Written as DNA, the CDR3 is TGTGCCAGTAGTATAGGGGGGCATCGGGACCAGCCCCAGCATTTT.

The V call is TRBV6-5, the J call TRBJ1-2; 7 bases map to TRBD1. Trimming at V came to 6 bases and at J to 6 bases, leaving 7 bases not matched to a gene. The CDR3 runs 13 residues. Germline V gene sequence: CDR1 MNHEY, CDR2 SVGAGI. The chain's CDR3 is CASRRQGQNGYTF. CDR3 in DNA: TGTGCCAGCAGACGACAGGGCCAAAATGGCTACACCTTC.

This chain links TRBV19 with TRBJ2-2; perhaps D is TRBD1 or TRBD2 (5 bases each). V was trimmed by 7 bases and J by 2 bases, leaving 26 bases between them. The V gene's germline CDR1 is LNHDA and CDR2 SQIVND (reference sequence). CDR3 length equals 19 residues. The DNA of the CDR3 is TGTGCCAGTACCGTAGGGGTGGGCATCGAGGGTGGAAACACCGGGGAGCTGTTTTTT. This sequence encodes CASTVGVGIEGGNTGELFF.